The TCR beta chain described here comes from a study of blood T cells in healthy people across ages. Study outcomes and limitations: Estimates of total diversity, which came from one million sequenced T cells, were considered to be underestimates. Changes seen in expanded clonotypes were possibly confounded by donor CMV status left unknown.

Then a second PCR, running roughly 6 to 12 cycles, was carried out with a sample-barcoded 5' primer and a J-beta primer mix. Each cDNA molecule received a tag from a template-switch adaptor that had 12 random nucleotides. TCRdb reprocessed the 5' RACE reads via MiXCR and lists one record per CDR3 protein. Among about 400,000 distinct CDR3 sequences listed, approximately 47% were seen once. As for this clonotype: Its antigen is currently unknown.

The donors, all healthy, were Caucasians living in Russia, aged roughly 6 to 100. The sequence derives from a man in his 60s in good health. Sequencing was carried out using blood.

The CDR3 DNA reads TGTGCCAGCAGTTACTCGATTGCGGGACTAGCGGGGGGCACAGATACGCAGTATTTT. Protein product: CASSYSIAGLAGGTDTQYF. The chain joins TRBV6-5 to TRBJ2-3; TRBD2 aligns across 14 bases. The CDR3 is 19 residues long. CDR1 is MNHEY, CDR2 SVGAGI, per germline. V gave up 0 bases and J gave up 1 base; unmatched junction bases: 6.